This T cell receptor beta chain was sequenced during a study of T cell clonality in common variable immunodeficiency. The CDR3 spans 15 residues. Germline-derived CDR1 and CDR2 are KGHSH and LQKENI. The V end was cut by 5 bases, the J end by 0 bases, with 13 bases between. Broader study findings: Common variable immunodeficiency TCR beta sequences reportedly had fewer deletions and N-nucleotide insertions.

For this clone: Its antigen remains unknown. The read gets to within 3 residues of the CDR3 end, and the germline J gene fills in the rest.

Assay used: immunoSEQ multiplex PCR; TCRdb lists only in-frame clones, some missing. The sample has about 23,000 clones, none seen only once. Diagnosis required reduced IgG, IgA and/or IgM with specific antibody deficiency. CVID subjects were around 14 female and 25 to 35 male, aged about 8 to 65. Source material: peripheral blood mononuclear cells. This chain connects TRBV18 to TRBJ1-1; D not certain. The receptor was derived from a human donor with common variable immunodeficiency. CDR3 sequence reads: CASSSTAAMNTEAFF. Incomplete CDR3 DNA: TGTGCCAGCTCATCCACAGCGGCTATGAACACTGAA. The whole variable domain, remainder taken from reference TRBV18 and TRBJ1-1, is NAGVMQNPRHLVRRRGQEARLRCSPMKGHSHVYWYRQLPEEGLKFMVYLQKENIIDESGMPKERFSAEFPKEGPSILRIQQVVRGDSAAYFCASSSTAAMNTEAFFGQGTRLTVV.